A single T cell receptor beta chain is shown here with its context. The antigen it binds to is not known. No much larger clone is present one base from it, and per-base qualities are unavailable. The CDR3 regions of human TCRbeta chains were analyzed by immunosequencing. The paper's processing steps were these. TCRs in the repertoires were matched against a reference library of SARS-CoV-2-specific TCRs that had been generated with the MIRA antigen-specificity platform. Breadth was defined as the fraction of unique TCRs that were SARS-CoV-2-associated. Depth was defined as the fraction of total T cells that were SARS-CoV-2-associated. Using the MIRA data, every spike-specific TCR was mapped to the spike region that the TCR reacted to and assigned to either a CD4 or a CD8 class. Log10-transformed breadth and depth values were compared by one-way ANOVA with Sidak's multiple comparisons tests. Not all clones reach the TCRdb copy of this immuneACCESS table, which keeps in-frame sequences only. Checked studies attribute under half of the gap to unresolved V genes and leave the rest unexplained. The D gene and trimming were derived from the DNA, and the V and J assignments and clone size from that table. A total of some 87,000 clones appear in this sample, approximately 90% of them only once. 4% to 6% of the sample goes to the ten largest clones.

The sample belongs to a study of T cell responses to AZD1222 COVID-19 vaccine (dated by TCRdb to 2020 to 2023). Some background on the complete study: TCR sequencing covered more than 230 trial participants: nearly 210 given two doses of AZD1222 and approximately 26 given two doses of MenACWY control vaccine. Trial participants were enrolled by age into 18-55, 56-69 and 70-plus year subgroups, with roughly 150, 30 and 60 TCR-sequenced participants respectively.

The full study reports these points: A significant rise in spike-specific TCR breadth and depth was observed after two AZD1222 doses relative to day 0 and relative to MenACWY recipients. Conclusions about previously exposed vaccinees are limited, since just a handful of AZD1222 recipients were seropositive for SARS-CoV-2 at baseline. Because no day 14 peak-response samples were available, the repertoires could be characterized only after the peak T cell response. Nearly half of unique spike-specific TCRs reportedly recognized epitopes outside regions mutated in the B.1.351 and B.1.1.7 variants. Participants were mostly white British and included more females than males, and it was suggested by the authors that clonal diversity may have been underestimated. Vaccine-associated CD4 TCRs spanned the whole spike protein, with dominant responses in regions 160-218 and 743-854. The 56-69-year group was small, and its depth increase did not reach significance, likely because of low power.

Based on the germline V gene, the CDR1 and CDR2 sequences are SGHRS and YFSETQ. Spanning cysteine to phenylalanine, the CDR3 consists of 15 amino acids. Only CDR3 DNA remains: 45 bases, in frame from the first base. V lost 0 bases and J lost 1 base; the stretch between them is 9 bases long. The sample's time point, from its label and the paper: baseline before first vaccination. Interpreted using the paper, the treatment or condition label stands for: meningococcal conjugate vaccine given as trial control. Samples from vaccinated people were obtained from the UK trials COV001 and COV002, which included a single-blind randomized controlled phase 2/3 trial of AZD1222 (ChAdOx1 nCoV-19) in healthy adults. Trial participant PBMC samples were collected at day 0 and day 28 after the second dose for TCRbeta chain sequencing.

The clonotype was recovered from an adult in good health. The sample in question was peripheral blood, obtained on day 0 of MenACWY control vaccination. The V and J genes are TRBV5-1 and TRBJ2-3, with no confidently assigned D gene. In nucleotide form, the sequence is TGCGCCAGCAGCTTGGCCCAGGCACGCACAGATACGCAGTATTTT. Translated, it gives CASSLAQARTDTQYF.